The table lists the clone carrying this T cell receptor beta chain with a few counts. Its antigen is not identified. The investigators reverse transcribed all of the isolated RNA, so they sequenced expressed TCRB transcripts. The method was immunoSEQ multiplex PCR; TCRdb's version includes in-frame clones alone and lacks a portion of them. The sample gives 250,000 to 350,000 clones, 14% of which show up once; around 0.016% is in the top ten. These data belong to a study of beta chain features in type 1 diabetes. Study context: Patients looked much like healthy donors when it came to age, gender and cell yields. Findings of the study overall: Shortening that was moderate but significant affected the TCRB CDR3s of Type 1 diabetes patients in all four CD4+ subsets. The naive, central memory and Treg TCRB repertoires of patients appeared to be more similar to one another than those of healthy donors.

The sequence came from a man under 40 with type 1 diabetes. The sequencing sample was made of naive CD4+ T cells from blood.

CDR3 sequence (DNA): TGCAGCGTTGCAGGGAAAGAAGGGGACTACGAGCAGTACTTC. This sequence encodes CSVAGKEGDYEQYF. The chain links TRBV29-1 to TRBJ2-7, with a weak D call TRBD1 (5 bases). Trimming left V 4 bases short and J 3 bases short, with 16 bases between. In germline, CDR1 is SQVTM, CDR2 ANQGSEA. The CDR3 extends over 14 amino acids.